Below, one TCR beta chain is given with its context. Its antigen is not identified. PCR used 60 Vbeta primers and 13 Jbeta primers. The table came from immunoSEQ multiplex PCR; TCRdb's copy has only in-frame clones and leaves some out. The table lists about 160,000 clones, over 65% of them singletons, with less than 8.5% in the top ten. The data are from a study of cytomegalovirus exposure and HLA in healthy donors. Study-level results: CMV antigen specificity of a few CMV-associated chains was confirmed in vitro.

The CDR3 loop spans 14 amino acids. Germline values: CDR1 SGDLS, CDR2 YYNGEE. The J segment lost 6 bases and the V segment lost 5 bases, leaving 7 bases of the junction unmatched. Sequenced: PBMCs. The clonotype originates from a man in his forties or fifties in good health and CMV-seropositive. V and J are TRBV9 and TRBJ2-2, with TRBD2 identical over 7 bases. CDR3 loop: CASRAAGVPGELFF. CDR3 bases: TGTGCCAGCAGAGCCGCGGGGGTACCCGGGGAGCTGTTTTTT.